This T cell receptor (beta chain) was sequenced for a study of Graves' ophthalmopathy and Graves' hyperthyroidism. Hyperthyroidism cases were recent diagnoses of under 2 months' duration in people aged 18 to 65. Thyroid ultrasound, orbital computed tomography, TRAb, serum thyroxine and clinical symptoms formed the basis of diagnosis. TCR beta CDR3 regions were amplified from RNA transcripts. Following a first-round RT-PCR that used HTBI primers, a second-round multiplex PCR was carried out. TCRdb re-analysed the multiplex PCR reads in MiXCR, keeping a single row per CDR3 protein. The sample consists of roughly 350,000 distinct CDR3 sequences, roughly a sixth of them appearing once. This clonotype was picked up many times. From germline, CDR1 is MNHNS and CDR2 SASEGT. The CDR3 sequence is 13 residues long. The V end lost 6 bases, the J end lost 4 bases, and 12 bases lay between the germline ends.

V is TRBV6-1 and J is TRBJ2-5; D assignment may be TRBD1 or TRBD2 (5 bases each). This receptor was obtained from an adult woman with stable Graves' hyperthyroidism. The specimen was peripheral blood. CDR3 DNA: TGTGCCAGCAGGCAGGGACCAATAGAGACCCAGTACTTC. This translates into CASRQGPIETQYF.